This entry is about one T cell receptor (beta chain). Its antigen is as yet unknown. At one of its ends the junction is not consistent with the germline gene, which may arise from a read error. The sample belongs to a study of T cell repertoires in cytomegalovirus infection. Background on the study: TCR beta signatures that were public indicated CMV infection and matching HLA type. The study's findings and limits: Summed public TCR beta family frequency identified CMV carriers bearing the relevant HLA. Ex vivo, HLA-C-restricted CMV-specific TCR beta clonotypes prevailed over the rest of the response.

TCRdb reanalysed the reads using MiXCR and keeps one entry per CDR3 protein. The sample has 300,000 to 400,000 distinct CDR3 sequences; 18% are singletons. CDR1 is SEHNR, CDR2 FQNEAQ, per germline (reference sequence). The CDR3 is 18 amino acids. V usage is TRBV7-9 and J usage is TRBJ2-3; TRBD2 matches 10 bases. The sample comprised PBMCs. This clonotype originated in a human donor in good health (CMV status not recorded). Some clones in this sample may be carry-over from other donors' samples. The CDR3 region has the DNA TGTGTCAGCAGCTTAGGGTCTAGCGGGAGACCCAGCACAGATACGCAGTATTTT. This encodes CVSSLGSSGRPSTDTQYF. The variable domain in full, completed from reference TRBV7-9 and TRBJ2-3, reads DTGVSQNPRHKITKRGQNVTFRCDPISEHNRLYWYRQTLGQGPEFLTYFQNEAQLEKSRLLSDRFSAERPKGSFSTLEIQRTEQGDSAMYLCVSSLGSSGRPSTDTQYFGPGTRLTVL.